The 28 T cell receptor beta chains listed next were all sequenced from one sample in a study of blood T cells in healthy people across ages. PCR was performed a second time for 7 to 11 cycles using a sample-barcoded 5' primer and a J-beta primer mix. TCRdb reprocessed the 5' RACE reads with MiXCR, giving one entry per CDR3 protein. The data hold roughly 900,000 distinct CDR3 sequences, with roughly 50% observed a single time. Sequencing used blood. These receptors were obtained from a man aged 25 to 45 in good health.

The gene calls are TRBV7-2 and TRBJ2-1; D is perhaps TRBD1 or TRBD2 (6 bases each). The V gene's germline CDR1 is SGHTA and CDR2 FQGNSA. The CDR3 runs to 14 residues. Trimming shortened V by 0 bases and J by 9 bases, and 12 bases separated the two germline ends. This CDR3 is CASSLAPTGAEQFF. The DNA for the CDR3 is TGTGCCAGCAGCTTAGCACCGACGGGGGCTGAGCAGTTCTTC. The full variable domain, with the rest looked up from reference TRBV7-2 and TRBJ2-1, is GAGVSQSPSNKVTEKGKDVELRCDPISGHTALYWYRQSLGQGLEFLIYFQGNSAPDKSGLPSDRFSAERTGGSVSTLTIQRTQQEDSAVYLCASSLAPTGAEQFFGPGTRLTVL.

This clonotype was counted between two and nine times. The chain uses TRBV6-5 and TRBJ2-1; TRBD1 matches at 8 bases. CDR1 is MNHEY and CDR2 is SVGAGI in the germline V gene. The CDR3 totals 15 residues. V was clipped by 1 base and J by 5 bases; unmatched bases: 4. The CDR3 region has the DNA TGTGCCAGCAGTTACTGGACAGGGTTCGACAATGAGCAGTTCTTC. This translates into CASSYWTGFDNEQFF.

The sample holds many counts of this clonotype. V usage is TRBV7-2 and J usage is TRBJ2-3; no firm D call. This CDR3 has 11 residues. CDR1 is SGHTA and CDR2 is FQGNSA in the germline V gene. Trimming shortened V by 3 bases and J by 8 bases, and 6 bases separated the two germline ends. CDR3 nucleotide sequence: TGTGCCAGCAGCTTCGCTTCTACGCAGTATTTT. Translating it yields CASSFASTQYF. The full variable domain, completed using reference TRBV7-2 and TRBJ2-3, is GAGVSQSPSNKVTEKGKDVELRCDPISGHTALYWYRQSLGQGLEFLIYFQGNSAPDKSGLPSDRFSAERTGGSVSTLTIQRTQQEDSAVYLCASSFASTQYFGPGTRLTVL.

CDR3 coding DNA: TGTGCCAGCAGTTTATATGGGGGGGGGCTCACTGAGCAGTACTTC. It codes for CASSLYGGGLTEQYF. The rearrangement joins TRBV28 to TRBJ2-5; D is possibly TRBD2 (7 bases). Germline lookup yields CDR1 MDHEN and CDR2 SYDVKM. This CDR3 has 15 residues. Trimming stripped 1 base from V and 11 bases from J, with 20 bases between.

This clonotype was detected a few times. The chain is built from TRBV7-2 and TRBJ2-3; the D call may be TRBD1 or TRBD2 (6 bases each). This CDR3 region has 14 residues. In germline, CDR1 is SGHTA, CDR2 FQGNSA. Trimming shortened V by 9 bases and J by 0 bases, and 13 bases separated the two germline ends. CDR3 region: CASVKGGSTDTQYF. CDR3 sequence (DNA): TGTGCCAGTGTGAAGGGGGGCAGCACAGATACGCAGTATTTT. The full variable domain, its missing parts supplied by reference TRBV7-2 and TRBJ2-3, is GAGVSQSPSNKVTEKGKDVELRCDPISGHTALYWYRQSLGQGLEFLIYFQGNSAPDKSGLPSDRFSAERTGGSVSTLTIQRTQQEDSAVYLCASVKGGSTDTQYFGPGTRLTVL.

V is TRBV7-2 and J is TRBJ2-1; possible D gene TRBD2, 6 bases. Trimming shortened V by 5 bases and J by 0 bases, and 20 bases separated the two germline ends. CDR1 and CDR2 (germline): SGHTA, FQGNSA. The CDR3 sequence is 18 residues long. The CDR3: CASSVDSSVASSYNEQFF. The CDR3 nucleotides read TGTGCCAGCAGCGTAGATTCTAGCGTGGCCAGCTCCTACAATGAGCAGTTCTTC.

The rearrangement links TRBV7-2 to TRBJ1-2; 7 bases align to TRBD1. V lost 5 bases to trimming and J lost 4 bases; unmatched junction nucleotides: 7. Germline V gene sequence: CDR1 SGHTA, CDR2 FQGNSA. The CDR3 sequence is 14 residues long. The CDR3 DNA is TGTGCCAGCAGCGCCGGGACAGATTTCTATGGCTACACCTTC. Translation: CASSAGTDFYGYTF.

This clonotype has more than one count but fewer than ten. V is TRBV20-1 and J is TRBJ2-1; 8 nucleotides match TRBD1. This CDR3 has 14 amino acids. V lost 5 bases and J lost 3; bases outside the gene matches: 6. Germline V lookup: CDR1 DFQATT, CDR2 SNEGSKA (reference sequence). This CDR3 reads CSASSGQGYNEQFF. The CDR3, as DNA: TGCAGTGCTTCATCTGGACAGGGCTACAATGAGCAGTTCTTC.

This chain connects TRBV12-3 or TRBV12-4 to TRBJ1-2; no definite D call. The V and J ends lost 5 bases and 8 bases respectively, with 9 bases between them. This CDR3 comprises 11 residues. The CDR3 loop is CASSQISGYTF. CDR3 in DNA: TGTGCCAGCAGTCAAATAAGCGGCTACACCTTC.

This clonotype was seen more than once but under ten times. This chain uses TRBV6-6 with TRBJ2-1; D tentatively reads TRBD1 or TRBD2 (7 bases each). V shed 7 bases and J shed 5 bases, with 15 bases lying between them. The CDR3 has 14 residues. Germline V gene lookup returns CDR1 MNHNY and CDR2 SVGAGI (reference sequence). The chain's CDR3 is CASTRAGGDNEQFF. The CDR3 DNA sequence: TGTGCCAGCACCCGCGCAGGGGGGGACAATGAGCAGTTCTTC.

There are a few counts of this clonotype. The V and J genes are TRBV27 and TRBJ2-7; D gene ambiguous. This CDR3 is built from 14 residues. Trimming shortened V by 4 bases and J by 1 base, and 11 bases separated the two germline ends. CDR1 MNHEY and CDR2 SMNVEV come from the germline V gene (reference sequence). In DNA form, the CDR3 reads TGTGCCAGCAGTTCCATCCGGGCATCCTACGAGCAGTACTTC. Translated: CASSSIRASYEQYF.

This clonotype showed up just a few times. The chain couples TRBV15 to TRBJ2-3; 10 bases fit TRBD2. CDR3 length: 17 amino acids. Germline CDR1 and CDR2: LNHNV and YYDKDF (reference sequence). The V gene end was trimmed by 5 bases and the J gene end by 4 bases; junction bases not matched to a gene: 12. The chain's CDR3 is CATSLRERGGGADTQYF. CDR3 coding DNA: TGTGCCACCAGCCTCCGGGAGCGGGGGGGCGGCGCAGATACGCAGTATTTT.

The CDR3 DNA follows: TGTGCCAGCAGGTTAACTAGCGGGGGGGAAGAGACCCAGTACTTC. It codes for CASRLTSGGEETQYF. The V and J genes are TRBV7-9 and TRBJ2-5; 13 bases agree with TRBD2. This CDR3 spans 15 amino acids. Germline V lookup: CDR1 SEHNR, CDR2 FQNEAQ (reference sequence). The ends lost 6 bases at V and 3 bases at J; junction bases unmatched: 4.

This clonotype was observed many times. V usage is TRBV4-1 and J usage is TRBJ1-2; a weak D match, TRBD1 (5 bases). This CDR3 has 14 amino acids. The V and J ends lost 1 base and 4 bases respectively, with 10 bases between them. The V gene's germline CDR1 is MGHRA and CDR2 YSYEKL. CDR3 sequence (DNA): TGCGCCAGCAGCCAAGCGCAGGGAACCTATGGCTACACCTTC. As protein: CASSQAQGTYGYTF.

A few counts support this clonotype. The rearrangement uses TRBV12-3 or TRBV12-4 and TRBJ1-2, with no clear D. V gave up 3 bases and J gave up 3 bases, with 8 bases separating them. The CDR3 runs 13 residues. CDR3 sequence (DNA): TGTGCCAGCAGTTTGGTCGCCTACTATGGCTACACCTTC. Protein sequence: CASSLVAYYGYTF.

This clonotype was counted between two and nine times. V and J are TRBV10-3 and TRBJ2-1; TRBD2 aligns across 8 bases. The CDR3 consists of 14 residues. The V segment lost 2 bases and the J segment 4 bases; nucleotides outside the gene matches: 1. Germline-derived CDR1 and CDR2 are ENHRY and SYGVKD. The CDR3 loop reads CAISERGGYNEQFF. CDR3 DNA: TGTGCCATCAGTGAGCGGGGGGGATACAATGAGCAGTTCTTC.

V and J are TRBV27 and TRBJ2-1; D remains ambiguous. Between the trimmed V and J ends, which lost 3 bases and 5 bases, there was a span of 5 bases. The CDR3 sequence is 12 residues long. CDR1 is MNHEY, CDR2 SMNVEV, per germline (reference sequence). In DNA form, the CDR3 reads TGTGCCAGCAGTTTTACACACAATGAGCAGTTCTTC. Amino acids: CASSFTHNEQFF.

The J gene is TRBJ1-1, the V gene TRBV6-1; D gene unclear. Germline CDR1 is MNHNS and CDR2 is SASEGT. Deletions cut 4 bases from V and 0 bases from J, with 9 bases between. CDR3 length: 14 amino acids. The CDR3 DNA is TGTGCCAGCAGTGGGTCACATCTGAACACTGAAGCTTTCTTT. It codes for CASSGSHLNTEAFF.

CDR3: CASSPLLGAGGQEQFF. DNA of the CDR3: TGTGCCAGCAGTCCCCTCTTAGGGGCGGGAGGGCAGGAGCAGTTCTTC. The chain employs TRBV6-5 and TRBJ2-1, with 9 bases lining up with TRBD2. This CDR3 contains 16 residues. Germline V CDR1 and CDR2: MNHEY, SVGAGI. Trimming at V came to 5 bases and at J to 10 bases, leaving 15 bases not matched to a gene.

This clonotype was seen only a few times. CDR3 nucleotide sequence: TGTGCCAGCAGCTTAGAGATCGGCACAGATACGCAGTATTTT. Translating it yields CASSLEIGTDTQYF. The genes are TRBV11-2 and TRBJ2-3; D is unresolved. This CDR3 has 14 residues. CDR1 SGHAT and CDR2 FQNNGV come from the germline V gene. V lost 0 bases and J 1 base, leaving 5 bases between the germline ends.

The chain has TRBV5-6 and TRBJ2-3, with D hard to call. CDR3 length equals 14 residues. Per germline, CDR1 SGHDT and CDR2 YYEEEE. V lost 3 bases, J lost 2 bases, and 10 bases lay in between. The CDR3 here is CASSSPRATDTQYF. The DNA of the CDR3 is TGTGCCAGCAGCTCCCCTAGGGCCACAGATACGCAGTATTTT.

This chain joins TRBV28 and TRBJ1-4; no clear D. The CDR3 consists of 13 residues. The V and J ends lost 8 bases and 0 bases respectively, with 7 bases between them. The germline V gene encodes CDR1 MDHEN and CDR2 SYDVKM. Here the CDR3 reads CASAQTTNEKLFF. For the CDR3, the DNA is TGTGCCAGCGCACAGACAACTAATGAAAAACTGTTTTTT.

The CDR3 nucleotides are TGTGCCAGCAGCCCCACTAGGAGAACCACCGGGGAGCTGTTTTTT. Translating it yields CASSPTRRTTGELFF. This chain uses TRBV6-2 or TRBV6-3 with TRBJ2-2, with D possibly TRBD2 on 5 matching bases. There are 15 residues in the CDR3. CDR1 and CDR2 (germline): MNHEY, SVGEGT. V was pared by 6 bases and J by 4 bases, with 15 bases between.

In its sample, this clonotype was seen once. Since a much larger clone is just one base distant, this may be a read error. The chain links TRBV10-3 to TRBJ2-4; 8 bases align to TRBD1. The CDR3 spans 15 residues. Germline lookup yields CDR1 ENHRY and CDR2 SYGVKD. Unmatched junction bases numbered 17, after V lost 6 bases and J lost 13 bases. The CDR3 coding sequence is TGTGCCATCAGCCCTACCGGGACAGGTGATGACGGGCAGTACTTC. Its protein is CAISPTGTGDDGQYF.

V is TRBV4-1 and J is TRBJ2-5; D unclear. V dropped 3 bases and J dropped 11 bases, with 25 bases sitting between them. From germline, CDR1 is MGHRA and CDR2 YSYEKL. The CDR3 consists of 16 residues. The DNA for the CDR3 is TGCGCCAGCAGCCAGTTAAAGAGTAGGGTCGCGAATGAGCAGTACTTC. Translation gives CASSQLKSRVANEQYF.

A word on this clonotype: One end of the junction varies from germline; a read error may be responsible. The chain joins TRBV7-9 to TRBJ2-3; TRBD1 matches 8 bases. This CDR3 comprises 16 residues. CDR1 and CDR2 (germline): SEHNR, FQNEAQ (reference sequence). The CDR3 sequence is CATSRRTGGSTDTQYF. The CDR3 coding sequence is TGTGCCACCAGCCGCCGCACAGGGGGTAGCACAGATACGCAGTATTTT.

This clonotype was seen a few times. The CDR3 region is CSATRGSGAQETQYF. The CDR3 DNA reads TGCAGTGCTACGCGGGGCAGCGGGGCTCAAGAGACCCAGTACTTC. This chain uses TRBV20-1 with TRBJ2-5; 7 bases align to TRBD2. From germline, CDR1 is DFQATT and CDR2 SNEGSKA (reference sequence). V lost 4 bases to trimming and J lost 2 bases; unmatched junction nucleotides: 10. The CDR3 sequence is 15 residues long.

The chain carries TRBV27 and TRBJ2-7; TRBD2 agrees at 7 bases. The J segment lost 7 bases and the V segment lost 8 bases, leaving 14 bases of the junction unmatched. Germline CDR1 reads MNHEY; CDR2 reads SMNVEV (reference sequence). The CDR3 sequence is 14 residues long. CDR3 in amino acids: CASGVSGARVEQYF. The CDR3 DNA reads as TGTGCCAGCGGAGTGAGCGGGGCCCGGGTGGAGCAGTACTTC.